This T cell receptor (beta chain) was identified during a study of control samples from healthy donors and cancer patients. Assay used: immunoSEQ multiplex PCR; TCRdb lists only in-frame clones, some missing. The table shows around 170,000 clones, with 70% to 90% occurring only once. This clone turned up a few times. In germline, CDR1 is SGHVS, CDR2 FNYEAQ. The CDR3 spans 15 residues. V dropped 3 bases and J dropped 7 bases, with 18 bases sitting between them. The sequence was obtained from a woman in her 30s in good health. The sequenced material came from blood. The V call is TRBV7-6, the J call TRBJ1-2, with no clear D. DNA for the CDR3: TGTGCCAGCAGCTTGGGAACCCGACTGGGAAGTGGCTACACCTTC. It translates to CASSLGTRLGSGYTF.